This T cell receptor beta chain was identified during a study of T cells in Graves' hyperthyroidism and ophthalmopathy. This CDR3 has 15 amino acids. The J segment lost 5 bases and the V segment lost 0 bases, leaving 6 bases of the junction unmatched. Germline CDR1 is SGHAT and CDR2 is FQNNGV. A word on this clonotype: Its antigen is not identified.

Graves' hyperthyroidism without ophthalmopathy progression within 18 months was termed stable. Overall study findings and caveats: Progression to ophthalmopathy was predicted a median of approximately seven months early.

There were TCR beta CDR3 regions amplified from RNA transcripts. Researchers ran a first-round RT-PCR on the TCR CDR3 using the HTBI primer set. TCRdb called the multiplex PCR reads again in MiXCR, with one record for every CDR3 protein. The table shows around 430,000 distinct CDR3 sequences, with about 15% occurring only once. The sequence was obtained from a woman in her 30s with Graves' hyperthyroidism. The gene calls are TRBV11-2 and TRBJ2-5; 7 nucleotides align to TRBD1. Sequencing used blood. This CDR3 is CASSLDVGGWETQYF. The CDR3 DNA reads as TGTGCCAGCAGCTTAGATGTAGGGGGCTGGGAGACCCAGTACTTC. Full variable domain (rest looked up from reference TRBV11-2 and TRBJ2-5): EAGVAQSPRYKIIEKRQSVAFWCNPISGHATLYWYQQILGQGPKLLIQFQNNGVVDDSQLPKDRFSAERLKGVDSTLKIQPAKLEDSAVYLCASSLDVGGWETQYFGPGTRLLVL.